Detailed here is one T cell receptor (beta chain). Only in-frame clones appear in the TCRdb table, and some are missing; sequencing was by immunoSEQ multiplex PCR. The data contain some 150,000 clones, 75% to 90% of them seen just once; the ten biggest clones take up less than 4%. The data belong to a study of blood T cell repertoires in COVID-19. As for the study in general: Nucleic acid was either cDNA or gDNA, and it came from T cells, B-cell-depleted T cells, or PBMCs.

Trimming took 1 base from V and 1 from J, leaving 8 bases between them. The CDR3 spans 14 residues. CDR1 is SGDLS and CDR2 is YYNGEE in the germline V gene. The specimen sequenced was peripheral blood. The V and J genes are TRBV9 and TRBJ1-1, with D unclear. The clonotype was recovered from a woman aged 55-69 years with active COVID-19. CDR3 residues: CASSVNTANTEAFF. In DNA form, the CDR3 reads TGTGCCAGCAGCGTAAACACAGCGAACACTGAAGCTTTCTTT.